The text below deals with one T cell receptor (delta chain). Its target is unknown. Per the germline V gene, CDR1 is TSWWSYY and CDR2 is QGS. The V segment lost 1 base and the J segment 0 bases; nucleotides outside the gene matches: 17. This CDR3 is 20 amino acids long. Thymocytes were sorted as CD3+ TCRVdelta1+ TCRVdelta2- after alphabeta T cell depletion. RNA was extracted from the cells and then reverse transcribed. Pooled V-gene forward primers with one constant-region reverse primer generated the CDR3 amplicons by multiplex PCR. TCRdb repeated clone calling on the multiplex PCR reads with CATT. The sample contains more than 50,000 delta-chain clones, 15% of which appear only once. This sample was taken from a study of Vδ1+ human thymocytes. Notes on the study in general: Highly polyclonal TRG and TRD repertoires with Gaussian CDR3 length distributions appeared in thymus. Many TRG clonotypes were shared between donors; TRD repertoires were essentially private. Unlike peripheral blood Vdelta1+ controls, thymic delta-chain sequences included about 20% Vdelta2 and few Vdelta3.

This sequence joins TRDV1 and TRDJ1; 7 nucleotides align to TRDD3. The sample was Vdelta1+ gamma-delta thymocytes from the thymus. Subset in this sample: FACS-sorted CD3+ TCRalphabeta- TCRVdelta1+ TCRVdelta2- thymocytes. The sequence was obtained from a boy under three years old who had congenital heart surgery. The DNA for the CDR3 is TGTGCTCTTGGGGAACAGGGAATCTTGTACTGGGGCCTGTACACCGATAAACTCATCTTT. Translated: CALGEQGILYWGLYTDKLIF.